The 20 T cell receptor beta chains given below trace back to one sample, sequenced in a study of Graves' ophthalmopathy and Graves' hyperthyroidism. Amplification from RNA transcripts yielded the TCR beta CDR3 regions. HTBI primers were employed in first-round RT-PCR, then a second-round multiplex PCR followed. MiXCR was run by TCRdb on the multiplex PCR reads, yielding one entry per CDR3 protein. The top ten clones hold approximately 10% of a sample with over a million distinct CDR3 sequences, 35% to 40% of them seen once. Input material: peripheral blood or thyroid tissue (not recorded which). The receptors originated from an adult man with Graves' hyperthyroidism.

The sample holds a few counts of this clonotype. V usage is TRBV11-2 and J usage is TRBJ2-5; D is perhaps TRBD1 (5 bases). The ends were cut back, 5 bases at V and 3 bases at J, with 13 bases in the middle. Looked up from germline, CDR1 is SGHAT and CDR2 is FQNNGV. The CDR3 length is 14 residues. The chain's CDR3 is CASSPTQGKETQYF. CDR3 nucleotides: TGTGCCAGCAGCCCAACCCAGGGCAAAGAGACCCAGTACTTC. Full variable domain (missing parts from reference TRBV11-2 and TRBJ2-5): EAGVAQSPRYKIIEKRQSVAFWCNPISGHATLYWYQQILGQGPKLLIQFQNNGVVDDSQLPKDRFSAERLKGVDSTLKIQPAKLEDSAVYLCASSPTQGKETQYFGPGTRLLVL.

This chain uses TRBV7-2 with TRBJ2-2, with 7 bases identical to TRBD2. Germline V lookup: CDR1 SGHTA, CDR2 FQGNSA. V lost 4 bases to trimming and J lost 7 bases; unmatched junction nucleotides: 24. This CDR3 is built from 20 residues. The CDR3 DNA follows: TGTGCCAGCAGCTACGAGGAAGGGGTGTTTTTTGGGGAGGGCTACGGGGAGCTGTTTTTT. Protein sequence: CASSYEEGVFFGEGYGELFF.

This clonotype occurred many times. This chain connects TRBV5-6 to TRBJ1-5; TRBD1 might be the D (5 bases). Germline CDR1 and CDR2: SGHDT and YYEEEE. This CDR3 has 13 amino acids. V dropped 0 bases and J dropped 8 bases, with 9 bases sitting between them. CDR3 sequence: CASSLGQSEPQHF. The DNA of the CDR3 is TGTGCCAGCAGCTTGGGACAGTCGGAGCCCCAGCATTTT.

CDR3 sequence reads: CASSFGKAYEQYF. The CDR3 nucleotides read TGTGCCAGCAGCTTCGGGAAAGCCTACGAGCAGTACTTC. The V call is TRBV7-9, the J call TRBJ2-7; possibly TRBD2 for D (5 bases). Trimming left V 3 bases short and J 2 bases short, with 8 bases between. The CDR3 is made up of 13 amino acids. Germline CDR1 and CDR2: SEHNR and FQNEAQ (reference sequence).

The table lists this clonotype with a few counts. V gene TRBV7-2 combines with J gene TRBJ2-5, with 9 nucleotides matching TRBD2. The CDR3 is 15 amino acids. CDR1 and CDR2 (germline): SGHTA, FQGNSA. The V gene end was trimmed by 5 bases and the J gene end by 2 bases; junction bases not matched to a gene: 6. Here the CDR3 reads CASSRSGSLQETQYF. The DNA of the CDR3 is TGTGCCAGCAGCCGTAGCGGGAGCTTACAAGAGACCCAGTACTTC.

This clonotype was recorded at least ten times. The CDR3 sequence: CASRSGGGIYGYTF. In DNA, the CDR3 is TGTGCCAGTAGAAGTGGTGGAGGGATCTATGGCTACACCTTC. The V call is TRBV19, the J call TRBJ1-2; D is uncertain. This CDR3 comprises 14 residues. Germline V lookup: CDR1 LNHDA, CDR2 SQIVND (reference sequence). The V gene lost 6 bases and the J gene lost 4 bases, with 15 bases spanning the gap.

Comments on this clonotype: The final CDR3 position lacks the conserved phenylalanine or tryptophan, pointing to a likely read error. The limits of the CDR3 on the DNA are not certain, so only TCRdb's listed CDR3 is given. The V and J genes are TRBV2 and TRBJ2-5. Looked up from germline, CDR1 is SNHLY and CDR2 is FYNNEI. The CDR3 sequence runs 8 residues, both termini included. The CDR3 protein is CASSGSRV.

This clonotype was seen many times. CDR3 sequence reads: CASSSQDRAHTEAFF. The CDR3 nucleotides read TGTGCCAGCAGCTCACAGGACAGGGCTCACACTGAAGCTTTCTTT. This chain joins TRBV7-3 and TRBJ1-1, with TRBD1 matching 8 bases. Germline lookup yields CDR1 SGHTA and CDR2 FQGTGA. The ends lost 4 bases at V and 3 bases at J; junction bases unmatched: 7. This CDR3 spans 15 amino acids.

This rearrangement joins TRBV7-9 to TRBJ2-5; 7 positions match TRBD1. Germline CDR1 SEHNR, CDR2 FQNEAQ (reference sequence). The CDR3 sequence is 16 residues long. The V and J ends lost 2 bases and 11 bases, in that order; junction bases with no gene match: 17. The CDR3, as DNA: TGTGCCAGCAGCTTAAATAACCCTCAGGGGGAGCGGACTCAGTACTTC. Protein: CASSLNNPQGERTQYF.

There are a few counts of this clonotype. This may arise from a read error, as a much more abundant clone is one base away. CDR3 amino acids: CAGSLTANPPGSEQYF. As DNA, the CDR3 is TGCGCCGGCAGCTTGACCGCCAATCCCCCGGGGAGCGAGCAGTACTTC. This sequence joins TRBV5-1 and TRBJ2-7; D is perhaps TRBD2 (5 bases). CDR1 and CDR2 from the germline V gene are SGHRS and YFSETQ. The CDR3 runs to 16 residues.

The chain recombines TRBV12-5 with TRBJ2-7; 8 nucleotides align to TRBD1. The CDR3 covers 15 residues. Per the germline V gene, CDR1 is LGHNT and CDR2 is FRNRAP. Trimming cost V 6 bases and J 5 bases; bases outside gene matches: 12. The CDR3: CASGPRRQGFDEQYF. CDR3 bases: TGTGCTAGTGGCCCCCGGAGACAGGGGTTCGACGAGCAGTACTTC.

The chain uses TRBV10-3 and TRBJ1-5, with 8 bases matching TRBD1. Germline V gene lookup returns CDR1 ENHRY and CDR2 SYGVKD. Trimming took 5 bases from V and 6 from J; bases not matched to a gene: 15. This CDR3 region has 17 residues. Here the CDR3 DNA reads TGTGCCATCAGTTACTCCGGCAGGGGGCCGGTGCGTCAGCCCCAGCATTTT. Protein: CAISYSGRGPVRQPQHF.

This clonotype was counted ten times or more. The rearrangement uses TRBV29-1 and TRBJ1-2; D possibly corresponds to TRBD1 (6 bases). CDR3 size: 14 residues. Per germline, CDR1 SQVTM and CDR2 ANQGSEA. Trimming left V 2 bases short and J 6 bases short, with 16 bases between. CDR3 DNA sequence: TGCAGCGTTGAATTCAATGTGGCAGGGGATGGCTACACCTTC. It yields the protein CSVEFNVAGDGYTF.

This clonotype was picked up many times. The chain uses TRBV10-3 and TRBJ1-1; tentatively, D is TRBD1 (6 bases). CDR1 and CDR2 from the germline V gene are ENHRY and SYGVKD. V was pared by 4 bases and J by 10 bases, with 10 bases between. There are 11 residues in the CDR3. The CDR3 spells CAISGGAGAFF. The CDR3 nucleotides read TGTGCCATCAGTGGGGGGGCAGGAGCTTTCTTT.

This clonotype was observed at least ten times. V gene TRBV29-1 combines with J gene TRBJ1-1; D remains ambiguous. Trimming removed 3 bases from V and 8 bases from J, with 7 bases in between. The CDR3 length is 10 residues. CDR1 and CDR2 from the germline V gene are SQVTM and ANQGSEA. As DNA, the CDR3 is TGCAGCGTTGATGGCCCAGAAGCTTTCTTT. This encodes CSVDGPEAFF.

The rearrangement links TRBV20-1 to TRBJ2-7; the match to TRBD2 covers 10 bases. CDR3 size: 15 residues. The V and J ends lost 6 bases and 2 bases, in that order; junction bases with no gene match: 10. In germline, CDR1 is DFQATT, CDR2 SNEGSKA (reference sequence). In DNA, the CDR3 is TGCAGTGCAACGCGTAGCGGGGGGAAAACCTACGAGCAGTACTTC. Translated, it gives CSATRSGGKTYEQYF.

As for this clonotype: Possible read error: a much larger clone is one base away. The chain recombines TRBV5-1 with TRBJ1-6, with D uncertain. The CDR3 has 15 residues. V was trimmed by 6 bases and J by 10 bases, leaving 20 bases between them. Per germline, CDR1 SGHRS and CDR2 YFSETQ. The CDR3 bases are TGCGCCAGCACCTTTACAGAACCCGGTTTATCACCCCTCCACTTT. Residues: CASTFTEPGLSPLHF.

Many counts were recorded for this clonotype. This chain uses TRBV7-2 with TRBJ1-3, with D hard to call. V was pared by 5 bases and J by 0 bases, with 8 bases between. CDR1 is SGHTA and CDR2 is FQGNSA in the germline V gene. This CDR3 has 14 residues. This CDR3 is CASSPTNSGNTIYF. The CDR3 DNA is TGTGCCAGCAGCCCGACAAACTCTGGAAACACCATATATTTT.

This clonotype was seen a handful of times. This sequence joins TRBV30 and TRBJ2-5, with D possibly matching TRBD1 (6 bases). The CDR3 is made up of 14 amino acids. V was shortened by 0 bases and J by 0 bases, with 8 bases between the two germline ends. CDR1 and CDR2 (germline): GTSNPN, SVGIG (reference sequence). The CDR3 is CAWSVRDNQETQYF. Written as DNA, the CDR3 is TGTGCCTGGAGTGTCCGGGACAACCAAGAGACCCAGTACTTC.

As to this clonotype: Given a much more abundant clone one base away, this may be a read error. This chain links TRBV12-3 or TRBV12-4 with TRBJ1-2, with 7 bases that match TRBD1. CDR3 length: 11 residues. The CDR3 is CVSTQGQVASF. Written as DNA, the CDR3 is TGTGTCAGCACCCAAGGACAGGTAGCTTCCTTC.